This is a list of T cell receptor beta chains from one sample in a study of shared clonotypes between healthy human individuals. Method: immunoSEQ multiplex PCR; TCRdb's copy keeps in-frame clones and lacks some. Of hundreds of thousands of clones in the sample, around 92% were seen once. Sequencing input: naive CD8+ T cells sorted from blood. All receptors derive from a man aged 30 to 45 in good health. Both conserved end residues are part of each CDR3. D genes are given only for firm matches. The size field is filled for only some rows; it gives once, few, many or a size class.

NA,TRBJ2-7,TRBV30,NA,CAYAEGYEQYF,TGTGCCTACGCGGAGGGCTACGAGCAGTACTTC
NA,TRBJ2-3,TRBV18,NA,CASSPESVYGERTDTQYF,TGTGCCAGCTCACCTGAGTCGGTTTACGGGGAACGGACAGATACGCAGTATTTT
few,TRBJ2-1,TRBV7-2,NA,CASSFLTYNEQFF,TGTGCCAGCAGCTTTCTAACCTACAATGAGCAGTTCTTC
NA,TRBJ2-7,TRBV5-5,TRBD1,CASSSPGQGSREQYF,TGTGCCAGCAGCTCTCCAGGACAGGGAAGTCGCGAGCAGTACTTC
NA,TRBJ1-4,TRBV27,NA,CASSYLGSGALGEKLFF,TGTGCCAGCAGTTATCTCGGTTCAGGGGCCCTCGGTGAAAAACTGTTTTTT
NA,TRBJ2-7,TRBV6-5,NA,CASISPVYEQYF,TGTGCCAGCATTAGTCCGGTCTACGAGCAGTACTTC
NA,TRBJ2-7,TRBV7-8,NA,CASSLIKGDAQYF,TGTGCCAGCAGCTTAATTAAGGGAGACGCGCAGTACTTC
NA,TRBJ1-3,TRBV28,TRBD1,CASSFGPGTVGNTIYF,TGTGCCAGCAGTTTCGGGCCTGGGACAGTTGGAAACACCATATATTTT
few,TRBJ1-1,TRBV5-4,NA,CASSLVSNMNTEAFF,TGTGCCAGCAGCTTGGTGAGTAACATGAACACTGAAGCTTTCTTT
few,TRBJ2-3,TRBV28,TRBD1,CASSLEDRGSTDTQYF,TGTGCCAGCAGTTTGGAAGACAGGGGAAGCACAGATACGCAGTATTTT
NA,TRBJ2-7,TRBV28,TRBD1,CASADDRGRDEQYF,TGTGCCAGCGCAGATGACAGGGGGCGCGACGAGCAGTACTTC
NA,TRBJ2-3,TRBV11-3,NA,CASSLGKADGDTQYF,TGTGCCAGCAGCTTAGGGAAGGCGGACGGAGATACGCAGTATTTT
NA,TRBJ2-3,TRBV7-9,NA,CASSLLRWESEFTDTQYF,TGTGCCAGCAGCTTATTGAGGTGGGAGTCGGAATTCACAGATACGCAGTATTTT
NA,TRBJ2-7,TRBV19,NA,CASIDGRGEQYF,TGTGCCAGTATTGACGGACGGGGTGAGCAGTACTTC
NA,TRBJ2-7,TRBV6-5,NA,CASSYGTYEQYF,TGTGCCAGCAGTTACGGAACCTACGAGCAGTACTTC
NA,TRBJ2-2,TRBV5-4,NA,CASSLPEAGELFF,TGTGCCAGCAGCTTGCCGGAAGCCGGGGAGCTGTTTTTT
NA,TRBJ2-1,TRBV4-1,TRBD1,CASSQAGTGENEQFF,TGCGCCAGCAGCCAGGCCGGGACAGGGGAGAATGAGCAGTTCTTC
NA,TRBJ1-3,TRBV9,NA,CASSAGAAGNTIYF,TGTGCCAGCAGCGCAGGGGCAGCTGGAAACACCATATATTTT
NA,TRBJ2-6,TRBV7-6,NA,CASSLGWGSGANVLTF,TGTGCCAGCAGCTTAGGGTGGGGCTCTGGGGCCAACGTCCTGACTTTC
NA,TRBJ2-3,TRBV18,TRBD2,CASSPPPREGPDTQYF,TGTGCCAGCTCACCTCCCCCGCGGGAGGGCCCAGATACGCAGTATTTT
NA,TRBJ2-5,TRBV29-1,TRBD1,CSVGTGQETQYF,TGCAGCGTTGGGACAGGACAAGAGACCCAGTACTTC
NA,TRBJ2-7,TRBV9,TRBD1,CASNPGQGTYEQYF,TGTGCCAGCAACCCGGGACAGGGGACCTACGAGCAGTACTTC
NA,TRBJ2-7,TRBV7-9,NA,CASSLGHLSIYEQYF,TGTGCCAGCAGCTTGGGGCATCTTTCCATTTACGAGCAGTACTTC
once,TRBJ2-1,TRBV7-6,TRBD1,CASSTRDREQFF,TGTGCCAGCAGCACCAGGGACAGGGAGCAGTTCTTC
NA,TRBJ2-1,TRBV5-1,NA,CASSSRWSEQFF,TGCGCCAGCAGCTCTCGATGGAGTGAGCAGTTCTTC
NA,TRBJ2-1,TRBV5-1,TRBD2,CASSLGQRDYNEQFF,TGCGCCAGCAGCTTGGGTCAGCGGGACTACAATGAGCAGTTCTTC
NA,TRBJ2-7,TRBV7-8,NA,CASSLGQDSLYSYEQYF,TGTGCCAGCAGCTTAGGTCAAGACAGCCTCTACTCCTACGAGCAGTACTTC
NA,TRBJ1-1,TRBV11-2,NA,CASSLHSNEAFF,TGTGCCAGCAGCTTGCACAGCAATGAAGCTTTCTTT
NA,TRBJ2-1,TRBV18,TRBD2,CASSPGTSGRNEQFF,TGTGCCAGCTCACCCGGGACTAGCGGGAGGAATGAGCAGTTCTTC
NA,TRBJ2-7,TRBV15,TRBD2,CATSRGTSGPYEQYF,TGTGCCACCAGCAGAGGGACTAGCGGACCCTACGAGCAGTACTTC
NA,TRBJ2-7,TRBV7-2,TRBD1,CASSLALGGTGDEQYF,TGTGCCAGCAGCTTAGCGTTGGGCGGGACAGGCGACGAGCAGTACTTC
NA,TRBJ2-7,TRBV6-6,NA,CASWDREYEQYF,TGTGCCAGCTGGGACCGGGAATACGAGCAGTACTTC
NA,TRBJ2-7,TRBV6-1,TRBD1,CASSALRVDRESHEQYF,TGTGCCAGCAGTGCTCTTCGTGTGGACAGGGAATCCCACGAGCAGTACTTC
NA,TRBJ2-5,TRBV7-9,NA,CASSLALKGGRETQYF,TGTGCCAGCAGCTTGGCGTTAAAGGGGGGCCGAGAGACCCAGTACTTC
NA,TRBJ1-5,TRBV7-9,NA,CASSQGGFNQPQHF,TGTGCCAGCAGCCAGGGAGGTTTTAATCAGCCCCAGCATTTT
NA,TRBJ2-7,TRBV28,NA,CASSRDRPYEQYF,TGTGCCAGCAGTCGGGATAGACCCTACGAGCAGTACTTC
once,TRBJ2-7,TRBV27,TRBD2,CASSHGTTYEQYF,TGTGCCAGCAGCCATGGGACTACCTACGAGCAGTACTTC
NA,TRBJ2-1,TRBV2,TRBD2,CARKLAGPFNEQFF,TGTGCCAGGAAATTAGCGGGACCCTTCAATGAGCAGTTCTTC
NA,TRBJ2-5,TRBV4-1,NA,CASSQAGAFEMAQYF,TGCGCCAGCAGCCAAGCGGGAGCTTTTGAGATGGCCCAGTACTTC
NA,TRBJ2-1,TRBV5-6,NA,CASSLSEGLHNEQFF,TGTGCCAGCAGCTTGTCGGAGGGCTTACACAATGAGCAGTTCTTC
few,TRBJ1-2,TRBV27,NA,CASSLLSNIGGYGYTF,TGTGCCAGCAGTTTACTGTCCAACATCGGAGGCTATGGCTACACCTTC
NA,TRBJ2-2,TRBV5-4,TRBD2,CASSLGRGRVDGELFF,TGTGCCAGCAGCTTGGGTCGCGGGAGGGTCGACGGGGAGCTGTTTTTT
NA,TRBJ1-2,TRBV10-3,NA,CAILDQANYGYTF,TGTGCCATCCTAGACCAAGCTAACTATGGCTACACCTTC
many,TRBJ2-7,TRBV5-6,NA,CASSQPPGRRIEQYF,TGTGCCAGCAGCCAGCCCCCAGGGCGGCGAATCGAGCAGTACTTC
once,TRBJ2-2,TRBV19,NA,CASSIGTGELFF,TGTGCCAGTAGTATAGGGACCGGGGAGCTGTTTTTT
NA,TRBJ2-7,TRBV30,TRBD2,CAWSRTSGSLGYEQYF,TGTGCCTGGAGCCGGACTAGCGGGAGTCTTGGCTACGAGCAGTACTTC
NA,TRBJ1-1,TRBV28,NA,CASSFQGTEAFF,TGTGCCAGCAGTTTCCAGGGAACTGAAGCTTTCTTT
NA,TRBJ2-4,TRBV5-4,TRBD2,CASSLGTSGNKNIQYF,TGTGCCAGCAGCCTGGGGACTAGCGGGAACAAAAACATTCAGTACTTC
NA,TRBJ2-3,TRBV2,TRBD2,CASSWLERRGSGTDTQYF,TGTGCCAGCAGTTGGTTGGAAAGGCGCGGGAGCGGGACAGATACGCAGTATTTT
NA,TRBJ1-5,TRBV28,NA,CASSFEGTGGNQPQHF,TGTGCCAGCAGTTTTGAGGGGACGGGTGGCAATCAGCCCCAGCATTTT
NA,TRBJ2-3,TRBV5-8,NA,CASSRSRGTSTDTQYF,TGTGCCAGCAGCCGAAGCAGAGGAACAAGCACAGATACGCAGTATTTT
NA,TRBJ1-5,TRBV10-2,NA,CASSAGANQPQHF,TGCGCCAGCAGTGCGGGGGCCAATCAGCCCCAGCATTTT
NA,TRBJ2-7,TRBV6-5,NA,CASSYSLGGLDEQYF,TGTGCCAGCAGTTACTCATTGGGGGGCCTCGACGAGCAGTACTTC
NA,TRBJ2-2,TRBV21-1,NA,CASSKRTDPSNTGELFF,TGTGCCAGCAGCAAACGGACAGACCCTTCGAACACCGGGGAGCTGTTTTTT
NA,TRBJ2-7,TRBV27,NA,CASSPDPSSYEQYF,TGTGCCAGCAGTCCGGACCCGAGCTCCTACGAGCAGTACTTC